Only a few counts were recorded for the clone carrying this T cell receptor (beta chain). Its target is unknown. The record originates from a study of blood T cells in healthy people across ages. V shed 0 bases and J shed 0 bases, with 6 bases lying between them. The CDR3 loop spans 16 amino acids. Germline values: CDR1 MNHNS, CDR2 SASEGT. Alongside a J-beta primer mix, a sample-barcoded 5' primer served in a second PCR lasting roughly 7 to 11 cycles. Each cDNA was tagged by a template-switch adaptor containing 12 random nucleotides. From the 5' RACE reads, TCRdb called clonotypes with MiXCR, one entry per CDR3 protein. The sample consists of approximately 780,000 distinct CDR3 sequences, 20% to 30% of them appearing once. Points from the study as a whole: The diversity estimates, figures obtained from one million T cells, were considered underestimates.

The sample was also linked to a second study, of T cells of mothers and their children. This second report adds: Thymic selection molds TCR recombination output in a comparable way in related and unrelated pairs. Slightly higher but non-significant overlap marked related mother-child pairs versus unrelated pairs.

The receptor's source is a boy aged 5-17 years in good health. This chain links TRBV6-1 with TRBJ2-6, with no clear D. The sequencing sample was made of blood. The CDR3 spells CASSEAPSSGANVLTF. The CDR3 nucleotides are TGTGCCAGCAGTGAAGCCCCGTCCTCTGGGGCCAACGTCCTGACTTTC.